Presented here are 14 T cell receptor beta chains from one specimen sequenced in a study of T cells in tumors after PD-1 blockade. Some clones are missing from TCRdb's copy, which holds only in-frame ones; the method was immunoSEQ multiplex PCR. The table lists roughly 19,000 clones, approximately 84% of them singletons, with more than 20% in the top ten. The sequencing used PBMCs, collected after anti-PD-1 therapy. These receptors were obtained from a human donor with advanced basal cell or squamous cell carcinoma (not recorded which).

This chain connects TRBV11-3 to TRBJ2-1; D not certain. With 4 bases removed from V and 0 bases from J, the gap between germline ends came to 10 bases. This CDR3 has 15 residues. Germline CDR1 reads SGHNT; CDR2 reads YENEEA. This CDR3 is CASSSDPASYNEQFF. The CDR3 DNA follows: TGTGCCAGCAGCTCGGACCCAGCCTCCTACAATGAGCAGTTCTTC.

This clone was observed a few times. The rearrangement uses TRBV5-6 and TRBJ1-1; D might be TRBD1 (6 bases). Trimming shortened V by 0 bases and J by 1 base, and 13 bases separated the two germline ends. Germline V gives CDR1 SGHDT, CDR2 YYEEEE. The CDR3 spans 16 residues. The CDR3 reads CASSLGGGIANTEAFF. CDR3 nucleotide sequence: TGTGCCAGCAGCTTGGGAGGGGGTATTGCGAACACTGAAGCTTTCTTT.

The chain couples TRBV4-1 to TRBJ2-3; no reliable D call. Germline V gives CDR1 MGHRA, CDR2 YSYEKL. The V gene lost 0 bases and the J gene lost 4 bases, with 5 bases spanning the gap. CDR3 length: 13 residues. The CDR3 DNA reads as TGCGCCAGCAGCCAAGATCCCCCAGATACGCAGTATTTT. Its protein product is CASSQDPPDTQYF.

For the CDR3, the DNA is TGTGCCAGCAGCTTACGGTGGCAGGGTGTCACTGAAGCTTTCTTT. Translating it yields CASSLRWQGVTEAFF. The rearrangement uses TRBV11-1 and TRBJ1-1; a possible D gene is TRBD1 (5 bases). Germline V gene lookup returns CDR1 SGHAT and CDR2 FQDESV (reference sequence). V lost 2 bases, J lost 4 bases, and 14 bases lay in between. This CDR3 spans 15 amino acids.

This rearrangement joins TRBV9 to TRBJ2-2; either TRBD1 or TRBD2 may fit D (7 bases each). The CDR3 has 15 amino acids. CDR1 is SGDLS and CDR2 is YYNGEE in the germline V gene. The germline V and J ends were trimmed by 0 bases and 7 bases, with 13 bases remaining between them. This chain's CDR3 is CASSVAGGGSGELFF. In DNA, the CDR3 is TGTGCCAGCAGCGTAGCAGGGGGGGGCAGCGGGGAGCTGTTTTTT.

CDR3 sequence (DNA): TGTGCCAGCAGCCCCGGACAAAACTCCTATAATTCACCCCTCCACTTT. Its protein product is CASSPGQNSYNSPLHF. The chain has TRBV7-6 and TRBJ1-6, with D perhaps TRBD1 (5 bases). CDR1 is SGHVS and CDR2 is FNYEAQ in the germline V gene. CDR3 length: 16 amino acids. V shed 5 bases and J shed 0 bases, with 11 bases lying between them.

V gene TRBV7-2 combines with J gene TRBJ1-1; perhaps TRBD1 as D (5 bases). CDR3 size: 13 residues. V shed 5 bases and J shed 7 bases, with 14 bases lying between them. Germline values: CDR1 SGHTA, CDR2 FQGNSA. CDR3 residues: CASSPVEGVEAFF. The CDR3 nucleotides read TGTGCCAGCAGCCCAGTCGAAGGGGTTGAAGCTTTCTTT. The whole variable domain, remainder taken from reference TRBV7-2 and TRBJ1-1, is GAGVSQSPSNKVTEKGKDVELRCDPISGHTALYWYRQSLGQGLEFLIYFQGNSAPDKSGLPSDRFSAERTGGSVSTLTIQRTQQEDSAVYLCASSPVEGVEAFFGQGTRLTVV.

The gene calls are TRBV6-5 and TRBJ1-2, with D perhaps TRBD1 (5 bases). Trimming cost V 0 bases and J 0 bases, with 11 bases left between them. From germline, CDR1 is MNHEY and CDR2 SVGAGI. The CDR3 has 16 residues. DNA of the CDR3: TGTGCCAGCAGTTACTCGAGGGGAACGGCTAACTATGGCTACACCTTC. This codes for CASSYSRGTANYGYTF.

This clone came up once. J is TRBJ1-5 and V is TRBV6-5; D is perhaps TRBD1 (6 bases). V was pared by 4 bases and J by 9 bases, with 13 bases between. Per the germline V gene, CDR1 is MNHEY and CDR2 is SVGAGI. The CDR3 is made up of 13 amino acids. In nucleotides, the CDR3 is TGTGCCAGCAGTTGGGGGGCCGGTCGGCCCCAGCATTTT. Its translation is CASSWGAGRPQHF.

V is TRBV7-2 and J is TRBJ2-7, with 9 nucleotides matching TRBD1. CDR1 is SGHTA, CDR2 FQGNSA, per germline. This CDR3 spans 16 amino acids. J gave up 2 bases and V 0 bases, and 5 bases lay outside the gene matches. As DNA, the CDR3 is TGTGCCAGCAGCTTAGCCTCCGGGACAGGGACCTACGAGCAGTACTTC. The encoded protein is CASSLASGTGTYEQYF.

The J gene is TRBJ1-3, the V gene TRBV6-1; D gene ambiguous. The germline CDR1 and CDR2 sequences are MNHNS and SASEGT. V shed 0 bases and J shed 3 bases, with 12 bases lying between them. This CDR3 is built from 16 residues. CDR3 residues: CASSEAVLGFGNTIYF. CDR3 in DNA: TGTGCCAGCAGTGAAGCGGTTTTGGGTTTTGGAAACACCATATATTTT.

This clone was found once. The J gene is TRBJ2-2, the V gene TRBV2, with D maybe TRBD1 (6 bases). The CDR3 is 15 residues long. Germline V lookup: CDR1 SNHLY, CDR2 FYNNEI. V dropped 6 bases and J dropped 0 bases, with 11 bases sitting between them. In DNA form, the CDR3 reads TGTGCCAGCAGGGGGACAACTACGAACACCGGGGAGCTGTTTTTT. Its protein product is CASRGTTTNTGELFF.

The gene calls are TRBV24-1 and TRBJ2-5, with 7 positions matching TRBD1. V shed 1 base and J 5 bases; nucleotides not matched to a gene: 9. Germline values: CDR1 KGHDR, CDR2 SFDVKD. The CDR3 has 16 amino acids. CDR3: CATSDFDLQGLETQYF. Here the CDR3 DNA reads TGTGCCACCAGTGATTTTGACCTACAGGGGCTCGAGACCCAGTACTTC.

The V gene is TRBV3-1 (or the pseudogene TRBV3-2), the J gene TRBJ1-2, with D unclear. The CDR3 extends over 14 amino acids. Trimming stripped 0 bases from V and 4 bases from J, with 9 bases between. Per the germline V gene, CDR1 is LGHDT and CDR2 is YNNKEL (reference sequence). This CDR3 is CASSQDRWGYGYTF. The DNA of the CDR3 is TGTGCCAGCAGCCAAGATCGGTGGGGCTATGGCTACACCTTC.